This T cell receptor (beta chain) was documented in a study of naive CD8 T cells in extremely preterm neonates. Elective cesarean births at roughly 35-41 weeks, without labor or membrane rupture, supplied the cord blood. Pregnancies with fetal demise, active maternal HSV infection or known maternal HIV were excluded. Sorted cells: live naive CD8+ T cells, CD45RA+CCR7+, Annexin V-negative. Germline CDR1 is MDHEN and CDR2 is SYDVKM. V was clipped by 8 bases and J by 13 bases, with 20 bases between them. This CDR3 region has 12 residues. General study findings and limits: Compared with older groups, preterm CDR3s were shorter, with fewer N additions and less trimming. iChao1 richness was lowest in preterm neonates, significantly versus all ages.

Using immunoSEQ multiplex PCR, the repertoire was profiled, and TCRdb retains in-frame clones only, with some absent. The sample carries around 6,000 clones, 98% recorded once. Notes on this clone: Its antigen is undetermined.

The sequence was collected from a newborn in good health. The chain couples TRBV28 to TRBJ2-5; no clear D. The sequenced sample consisted of naive CD8+ T cells from cord blood. CDR3 in amino acids: CASSTGDLNRYF. CDR3 DNA sequence: TGTGCCAGCTCCACGGGTGACTTAAACCGGTACTTC.